This T cell receptor beta chain was sequenced for a study of OX40 agonist ivuxolimab in advanced cancers. As for the study in general: Patients were dosed intravenously with ivuxolimab at 0.01 to 10 mg/kg every 2 weeks.

The CDR3 has 14 residues. Trimming took 0 bases from V and 8 from J, leaving 11 bases between them. From germline, CDR1 is SGHKS and CDR2 YYEKEE (reference sequence). It was autoimmune disease history or systemic immunosuppression that excluded patients. Patients had blood sampled at baseline and again on cycle 4 day 1 and cycle 7 day 1. The table came from immunoSEQ multiplex PCR; TCRdb's copy has only in-frame clones and leaves some out. This sample carries about 76,000 clones, about 88% of them seen once, and the ten largest clones take about 2.5%. Points on this clone: Its antigen is not known.

Study findings and constraints: Some of the lowest clonal expansion was seen in partial responders at 0.1-3.0 mg/kg.

This chain links TRBV5-5 with TRBJ1-4; D unclear. The input for sequencing was CD4+ or CD8+ T cells sorted from blood, taken in a trial of the OX40 agonist ivuxolimab. The sequence derives from an adult with an advanced solid tumor such as melanoma, head and neck, liver or kidney cancer. The CDR3: CASSLGAVSEKLFF. DNA for the CDR3: TGTGCCAGCAGCTTGGGGGCAGTCTCCGAAAAACTGTTTTTT. Filled out from reference TRBV5-5 and TRBJ1-4, the complete variable domain reads DAGVTQSPTHLIKTRGQQVTLRCSPISGHKSVSWYQQVLGQGPQFIFQYYEKEERGRGNFPDRFSARQFPNYSSELNVNALLLGDSALYLCASSLGAVSEKLFFGSGTQLSVL.